The T cell receptor beta chain under discussion was sequenced for a study of cytomegalovirus exposure and HLA in healthy donors. General study points: Among the CMV-associated chains, a few were confirmed in vitro as specific for CMV antigens. Immune exposure data for these donors was limited to CMV serostatus.

The primer mix had 60 Vbeta and 13 Jbeta primers. Data came from immunoSEQ multiplex PCR; TCRdb stores just in-frame clones and leaves some out. This sample has around 130,000 clones; less than 85% occur once, and the top ten carry roughly 2.5%. The CDR3 consists of 16 residues. Germline V gene sequence: CDR1 SGHTA, CDR2 FQGTGA. Losses at the gene ends were 7 bases for V and 2 bases for J; bases not matched to a gene: 13. Whereas donors were nominally healthy upon sampling, unrecorded immune exposures were probable. As for this clone: The antigen remains undetermined.

The chain carries TRBV7-3 and TRBJ2-7, with 8 bases aligning to TRBD1. The clonotype originates from a man aged 25-45 years in good health and CMV-seronegative. The material sequenced was PBMCs. CDR3 DNA: TGTGCCAGCAAATTGACTCGACAGGGGCCCACCTACGAGCAGTACTTC. This encodes CASKLTRQGPTYEQYF.